This passage covers 22 T cell receptor beta chains from one sample sequenced in a study of cytomegalovirus exposure and HLA in healthy donors. The PCR employed 60 Vbeta primers together with 13 Jbeta primers. Profiled with immunoSEQ multiplex PCR; TCRdb holds only in-frame clones, not every one. The sample has about 120,000 clones, approximately 80% seen once. The sample was PBMCs. The origin of the receptors is a man aged 25-45 years in good health and CMV-seropositive.

The gene calls are TRBV27 and TRBJ2-7; 8 bases are shared with TRBD1. CDR3 length: 17 residues. Germline V lookup: CDR1 MNHEY, CDR2 SMNVEV (reference sequence). J was trimmed by 3 bases and V by 0 bases; bases with no gene match: 10. Here the CDR3 DNA reads TGTGCCAGCAGTTTATCAGGACAGGGCCGTTATTTCTACGAGCAGTACGTC. Its translation is CASSLSGQGRYFYEQYV.

This rearrangement joins TRBV6-1 to TRBJ2-7, with no clear D. The CDR3 extends over 14 amino acids. Deletions cut 7 bases from V and 3 bases from J, with 16 bases between. CDR1 and CDR2 (germline): MNHNS, SASEGT. The CDR3: CASTRTLFDYEQYV. The CDR3 coding sequence is TGTGCCAGCACTCGAACCCTATTCGACTACGAGCAGTACGTC.

The chain combines TRBV5-6 with TRBJ2-1, with D perhaps matching TRBD2 (6 bases). CDR3 length equals 15 residues. Germline V gives CDR1 SGHDT, CDR2 YYEEEE. V lost 2 bases, J lost 0 bases, and 9 bases lay in between. CDR3 sequence reads: CASSLDGSSYNEQFF. The CDR3, as DNA: TGTGCCAGCAGCTTAGACGGGAGCTCCTACAATGAGCAGTTCTTC.

This chain uses TRBV30 with TRBJ2-3, with D maybe TRBD2 (6 bases). V dropped 0 bases and J dropped 0 bases, with 10 bases sitting between them. Germline CDR1 reads GTSNPN; CDR2 reads SVGIG (reference sequence). There are 15 residues in the CDR3. The CDR3 DNA reads as TGTGCCTGGAGTGTACTCGGGGGTAGCACAGATACGCAGTATTTT. Protein: CAWSVLGGSTDTQYF.

V and J are TRBV28 and TRBJ2-7, with D tentatively TRBD1 (5 bases). Trimming stripped 6 bases from V and 3 bases from J, with 21 bases between. The CDR3 has 16 amino acids. Germline loops: CDR1 MDHEN, CDR2 SYDVKM. In nucleotides, the CDR3 is TGTGCCAGCAGACCGCCGGTTAGGGGTCCACACTACGAGCAGTACTTC. It translates to CASRPPVRGPHYEQYF.

The chain employs TRBV7-2 and TRBJ1-3; maybe TRBD1 (5 bases). Germline CDR1 and CDR2: SGHTA and FQGNSA. Deletions cut 3 bases from V and 3 bases from J, with 12 bases between. The CDR3 is 15 residues long. In nucleotides, the CDR3 is TGTGCCAGCAGCTTGGAGGGGCGCGATGGAAACACCATATATTTT. Amino acid sequence: CASSLEGRDGNTIYF.

V usage is TRBV5-1 and J usage is TRBJ2-3, with 12 bases lining up with TRBD2. From germline, CDR1 is SGHRS and CDR2 YFSETQ. CDR3 length: 16 amino acids. Germline trimming cut 0 bases from V and 5 bases from J; bases unmatched to any gene: 4. This CDR3 reads CASSLETSGGRDTQYF. The CDR3 DNA follows: TGCGCCAGCAGCTTGGAAACTAGCGGGGGGAGAGATACGCAGTATTTT.

The chain uses TRBV19 and TRBJ2-2; TRBD1 is a possible D gene (6 bases). CDR3 length equals 14 residues. The germline gives CDR1 LNHDA, CDR2 SQIVND (reference sequence). V was shortened by 5 bases and J by 4 bases, with 11 bases between the two germline ends. For the CDR3, the DNA is TGTGCCAGTAGTCCAGGGGCGGGCACCGGGGAGCTGTTTTTT. Its protein product is CASSPGAGTGELFF. Filled out from reference TRBV19 and TRBJ2-2, the complete variable domain reads DGGITQSPKYLFRKEGQNVTLSCEQNLNHDAMYWYRQDPGQGLRLIYYSQIVNDFQKGDIAEGYSVSREKKESFPLTVTSAQKNPTAFYLCASSPGAGTGELFFGEGSRLTVL.

This chain links TRBV5-1 with TRBJ2-7; TRBD1 matches 10 bases. This CDR3 has 19 amino acids. Germline-derived CDR1 and CDR2 are SGHRS and YFSETQ. Unmatched junction bases numbered 18, after V lost 0 bases and J lost 6 bases. The CDR3 sequence: CASSLVPYLPGQGDVEQYF. The CDR3 DNA is TGCGCCAGCAGCTTGGTTCCATATCTCCCTGGACAGGGGGACGTCGAGCAGTACTTC.

This chain joins TRBV11-3 and TRBJ1-5, with D possibly being TRBD1 (5 bases). Trimming pared 0 bases from V and 4 bases from J, leaving 16 bases between. CDR1 is SGHNT and CDR2 is YENEEA in the germline V gene. The CDR3 length is 17 residues. In DNA form, the CDR3 reads TGTGCCAGCAGCTTAGATGTGGAGGGGCCGGGGAATCAGCCCCAGCATTTT. Its protein is CASSLDVEGPGNQPQHF. Based on the CDR3 plus reference TRBV11-3 and TRBJ1-5, the full variable domain is EAGVVQSPRYKIIEKKQPVAFWCNPISGHNTLYWYLQNLGQGPELLIRYENEEAVDDSQLPKDRFSAERLKGVDSTLKIQPAELGDSAVYLCASSLDVEGPGNQPQHFGDGTRLSIL.

This clone is labeled medium-sized. Other DNA sequences in this sample translate to the same CDR3. The chain links TRBV6-6 to TRBJ1-1; 8 nucleotides match TRBD1. The CDR3 consists of 16 residues. The germline gives CDR1 MNHNY, CDR2 SVGAGI (reference sequence). The trim removed 3 bases at V and 0 bases at J, leaving 6 bases unmatched. The CDR3 region has the DNA TGTGCCAGCAGTTATTGGACAGGGCGAATGAACACTGAAGCTTTCTTT. This gives the protein CASSYWTGRMNTEAFF.

This chain uses TRBV5-1 with TRBJ1-2; 9 nucleotides align to TRBD1. This CDR3 contains 14 residues. The J segment lost 8 bases and the V segment lost 0 bases, leaving 5 bases of the junction unmatched. Per the germline V gene, CDR1 is SGHRS and CDR2 is YFSETQ. The CDR3, as DNA: TGCGCCAGCAGCTTGGAGGGGACAGGGAGGGGCTACACCTTC. This encodes CASSLEGTGRGYTF.

This chain uses TRBV7-9 with TRBJ2-5, with D possibly matching TRBD2 (6 bases). Germline V gene lookup returns CDR1 SEHNR and CDR2 FQNEAQ (reference sequence). V dropped 5 bases and J dropped 8 bases, with 21 bases sitting between them. The CDR3 has 15 amino acids. CDR3 sequence (DNA): TGTGCCAGCAGCCAAGCTATAGCGGAACAGCCCACCCAGTACTTC. Translating gives CASSQAIAEQPTQYF. The variable domain in full, with the rest retrieved from reference TRBV7-9 and TRBJ2-5, is DTGVSQNPRHKITKRGQNVTFRCDPISEHNRLYWYRQTLGQGPEFLTYFQNEAQLEKSRLLSDRFSAERPKGSFSTLEIQRTEQGDSAMYLCASSQAIAEQPTQYFGPGTRLLVL.

The CDR3 reads CASSFGGSGAFF. CDR3 bases: TGTGCCAGCAGTTTCGGGGGAAGTGGAGCTTTCTTT. J is TRBJ1-1 and V is TRBV28; maybe TRBD1 (5 bases). V lost 3 bases and J 10 bases, leaving 12 bases between the germline ends. The CDR3 sequence is 12 residues long. CDR1 and CDR2 (germline): MDHEN, SYDVKM.

This clone was counted a few times. The V and J genes are TRBV7-9 and TRBJ1-2, with D possibly matching TRBD1 (5 bases). V shed 5 bases and J shed 5 bases, with 9 bases lying between them. The CDR3 is 12 amino acids. Germline V gene lookup returns CDR1 SEHNR and CDR2 FQNEAQ (reference sequence). CDR3 in DNA: TGTGCCAGCAGCCGGGAGGGGTATGGCTACACCTTC. Translation: CASSREGYGYTF.

V usage is TRBV9 and J usage is TRBJ2-2; tentative D call: TRBD2 (6 bases). Germline V gene sequence: CDR1 SGDLS, CDR2 YYNGEE. The CDR3 contains 15 residues. V was clipped by 4 bases and J by 2 bases, with 12 bases between them. CDR3 sequence reads: CASSRRVGNTGELFF. The CDR3 DNA follows: TGTGCCAGCAGCCGGAGGGTTGGAAACACCGGGGAGCTGTTTTTT.

The gene calls are TRBV18 and TRBJ2-7; 12 bases are shared with TRBD1. V lost 6 bases and J lost 6; bases outside the gene matches: 6. In germline, CDR1 is KGHSH, CDR2 LQKENI. The CDR3 is 14 amino acids. The CDR3, as DNA: TGTGCCAGCTCGCTCCGGGACAGGGGGCTCGAGCAGTACTTC. Translating gives CASSLRDRGLEQYF.

The chain's CDR3 is CASRLGQEIYEQYF. The CDR3 DNA reads TGTGCCAGCAGACTAGGACAGGAGATCTACGAGCAGTACTTC. The rearrangement uses TRBV6-1 and TRBJ2-7; 7 nucleotides agree with TRBD1. Germline V gene sequence: CDR1 MNHNS, CDR2 SASEGT. The CDR3 has 14 amino acids. V lost 6 bases to trimming and J lost 3 bases; unmatched junction nucleotides: 8.

This clone was observed a few times. V and J are TRBV21-1 and TRBJ2-3; the D call of TRBD1 is as the table states it, not checked on the DNA. TRBV21-1 is shown as a pseudogene. The CDR3 totals 16 residues. The CDR3 sequence: CASSKAGGQATDTQYF. CDR3 coding DNA: TGTGCCAGCAGCAAAGCAGGGGGACAGGCTACAGATACGCAGTATTTT.

The rearrangement links TRBV5-4 to TRBJ2-7, with 11 bases that match TRBD2. This CDR3 spans 15 amino acids. V dropped 4 bases and J dropped 5; count of bases not matched to a gene: 8. The germline gives CDR1 SGHNT, CDR2 YYREEE (reference sequence). The CDR3 sequence is CASSPSGTSGHEQYF. The CDR3, as DNA: TGTGCCAGCAGCCCCTCCGGGACTAGCGGCCACGAGCAGTACTTC.

The chain is built from TRBV5-1 and TRBJ2-7; 9 bases line up with TRBD1. From germline, CDR1 is SGHRS and CDR2 YFSETQ. V lost 4 bases and J lost 6; bases outside the gene matches: 8. The CDR3 is 14 amino acids. CDR3 residues: CASSTGTGSVEQYF. As DNA, the CDR3 is TGCGCCAGCAGCACCGGGACAGGGTCCGTCGAGCAGTACTTC.

The gene calls are TRBV6-5 and TRBJ1-1; perhaps TRBD1 as D (6 bases). This CDR3 has 14 amino acids. The germline V and J ends were trimmed by 8 bases and 0 bases, with 13 bases remaining between them. In germline, CDR1 is MNHEY, CDR2 SVGAGI. The CDR3 bases are TGTGCCAGCCGATACGGACAGATGAACACTGAAGCTTTCTTT. Its translation is CASRYGQMNTEAFF.